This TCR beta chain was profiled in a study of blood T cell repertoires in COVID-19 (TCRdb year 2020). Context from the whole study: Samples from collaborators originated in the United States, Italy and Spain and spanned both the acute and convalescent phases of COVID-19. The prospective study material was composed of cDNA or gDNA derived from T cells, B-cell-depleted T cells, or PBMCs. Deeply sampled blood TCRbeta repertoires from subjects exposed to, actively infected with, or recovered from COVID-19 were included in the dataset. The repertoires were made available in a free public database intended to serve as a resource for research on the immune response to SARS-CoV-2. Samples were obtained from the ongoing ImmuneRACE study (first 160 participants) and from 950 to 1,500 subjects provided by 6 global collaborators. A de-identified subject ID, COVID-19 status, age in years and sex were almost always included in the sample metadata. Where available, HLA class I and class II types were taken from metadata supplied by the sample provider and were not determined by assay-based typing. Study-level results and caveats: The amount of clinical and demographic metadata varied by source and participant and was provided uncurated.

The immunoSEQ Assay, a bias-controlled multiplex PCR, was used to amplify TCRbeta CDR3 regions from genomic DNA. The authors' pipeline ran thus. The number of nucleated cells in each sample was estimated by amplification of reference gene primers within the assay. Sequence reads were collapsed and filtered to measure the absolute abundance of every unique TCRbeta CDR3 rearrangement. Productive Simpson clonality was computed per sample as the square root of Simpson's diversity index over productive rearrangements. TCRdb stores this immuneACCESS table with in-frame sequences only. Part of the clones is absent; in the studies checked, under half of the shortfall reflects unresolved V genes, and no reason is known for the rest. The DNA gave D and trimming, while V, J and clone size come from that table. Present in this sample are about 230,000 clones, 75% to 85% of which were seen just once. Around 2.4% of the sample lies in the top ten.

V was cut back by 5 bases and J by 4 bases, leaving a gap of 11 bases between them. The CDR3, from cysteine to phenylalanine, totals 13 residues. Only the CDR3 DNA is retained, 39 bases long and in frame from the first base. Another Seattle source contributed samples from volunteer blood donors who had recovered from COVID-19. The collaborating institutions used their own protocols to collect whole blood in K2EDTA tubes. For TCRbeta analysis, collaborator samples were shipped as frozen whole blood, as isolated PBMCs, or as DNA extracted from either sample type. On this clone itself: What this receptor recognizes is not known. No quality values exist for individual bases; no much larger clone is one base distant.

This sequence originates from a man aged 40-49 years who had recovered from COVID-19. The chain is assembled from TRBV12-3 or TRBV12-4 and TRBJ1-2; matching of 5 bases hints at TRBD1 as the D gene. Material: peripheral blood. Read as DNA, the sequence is TGTGCCAGCAGTGAGACAGACTCCTATGGCTACACCTTC. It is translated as CASSETDSYGYTF.